This paragraph reports one TCR beta chain. Its matching antigen is unknown. The data originate from a study of shared clonotypes between healthy human individuals. Whole-study results and caveats: Represented diversity (both genetic and exposure-history) was limited by the small number of donors. Sequencing depth was a factor that was expected to affect clonotype sharing among donors.

Per the study methods: ImmunoSEQ gave junction-only sequences without quality scores, so filtering differed. Repertoires were generated with immunoSEQ multiplex PCR, while TCRdb's copy carries only in-frame clones and drops some. From that table come the V and J calls and clone size; the DNA was used to work out D and trimming. The sample records 550,000 to 750,000 clones, roughly 94% being singletons. CD45RO-negative, CCR7-selected cells formed the naive CD8 fraction, which excluded terminally differentiated effector memory CD45RA+ cells. Every donor, a Caucasian adult, lived in Nashville, Tennessee. The sequenced sample consisted of naive CD8+ T cells sorted from blood. This TCR was recovered from a man between 25 and 39 years old in good health.

CDR3 loop: CASSHLAGGYNEQFF. In DNA form, the CDR3 reads TGTGCCAGCAGCCACCTAGCGGGAGGCTACAATGAGCAGTTCTTC. The chain employs TRBV4-2 and TRBJ2-1; 11 bases match TRBD2. The CDR3 runs 15 residues. In germline, CDR1 is LGHNA, CDR2 YNFKEQ. With 3 bases clipped from V and 3 bases from J, the junction kept 1 base outside the gene matches.